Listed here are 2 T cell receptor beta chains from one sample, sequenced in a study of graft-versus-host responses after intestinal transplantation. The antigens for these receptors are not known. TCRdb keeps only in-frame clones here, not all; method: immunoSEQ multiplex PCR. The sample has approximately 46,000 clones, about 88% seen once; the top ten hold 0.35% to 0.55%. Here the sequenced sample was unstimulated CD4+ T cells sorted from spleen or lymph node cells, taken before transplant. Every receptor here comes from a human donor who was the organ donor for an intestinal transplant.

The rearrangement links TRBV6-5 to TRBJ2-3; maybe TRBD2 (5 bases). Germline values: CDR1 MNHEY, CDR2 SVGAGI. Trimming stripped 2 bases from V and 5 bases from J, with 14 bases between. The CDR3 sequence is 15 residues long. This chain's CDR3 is CASSYGGELGDTQYF. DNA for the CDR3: TGTGCCAGCAGTTACGGAGGAGAGTTGGGAGATACGCAGTATTTT.

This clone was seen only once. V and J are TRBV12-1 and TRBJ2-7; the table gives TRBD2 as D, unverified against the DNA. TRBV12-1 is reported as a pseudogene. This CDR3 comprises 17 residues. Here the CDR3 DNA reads TGTGCCAGCAGCTTTGTTCTGACTAGCGGGAGTTTCAACGAGCAGTACTTC. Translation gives CASSFVLTSGSFNEQYF.